Listed below are T cell receptor beta chains from one sample, sequenced in a study of early T cells in non-severe SARS-CoV-2 infection. TCRdb reprocessed the 5' RACE reads via MiXCR and lists one record per CDR3 protein. The sample lists approximately 110,000 distinct CDR3 sequences, 14% to 15% occurring once. Sequenced sample: whole blood. Receptors originate from an adult who was a healthcare worker with PCR-confirmed SARS-CoV-2 infection or an uninfected control (not recorded which). The CDR3 runs from the conserved cysteine through the conserved F or W. D genes are given only for firm matches. Clone size is given for some rows only: seen once, a few or many times, or a class if the clone is expanded.

CDR3 protein: CASSYSDRGANVLTF
CDR3 DNA: TGTGCCAGCAGTTACTCGGACAGGGGCGCCAACGTCCTGACTTTC
V gene: TRBV6-5
CDR3 length: 15
J gene: TRBJ2-6
D gene: TRBD1
clone size: few

CDR3 protein: CASSIVAEAFF
CDR3 DNA: TGTGCCAGTAGTATCGTGGCTGAAGCTTTCTTT
V gene: TRBV19
CDR3 length: 11
J gene: TRBJ1-1
D gene: -
clone size: few

CDR3 protein: CASSRGGTEAFF
CDR3 DNA: TGTGCCAGCAGCCGTGGGGGAACTGAAGCTTTCTTT
V gene: TRBV7-9
CDR3 length: 12
J gene: TRBJ1-1
D gene: -
clone size: few

CDR3 protein: CASSSGQVAGDTQYF
CDR3 DNA: TGTGCCAGCAGCTCCGGTCAGGTTGCAGGGGATACGCAGTATTTT
V gene: TRBV7-9
CDR3 length: 15
J gene: TRBJ2-3
D gene: -
clone size: -

CDR3 protein: CASSSRGGQETQYF
CDR3 DNA: TGTGCCAGCAGCTCCAGGGGGGGCCAAGAGACCCAGTACTTC
V gene: TRBV5-8
CDR3 length: 14
J gene: TRBJ2-5
D gene: -
clone size: -

CDR3 protein: CASELNRGTDTQYF
CDR3 DNA: TGTGCCAGCGAGTTGAACAGGGGCACAGATACGCAGTATTTT
V gene: TRBV7-9
CDR3 length: 14
J gene: TRBJ2-3
D gene: -
clone size: -

CDR3 protein: CASSLTTGGSSNQPQHF
CDR3 DNA: TGTGCCAGCAGTCTTACGACAGGGGGAAGCAGCAATCAGCCCCAGCATTTT
V gene: TRBV4-2
CDR3 length: 17
J gene: TRBJ1-5
D gene: TRBD1
clone size: -

CDR3 protein: CASSLGWRNEQFF
CDR3 DNA: TGTGCCAGCAGCTTAGGCTGGAGAAATGAGCAGTTCTTC
V gene: TRBV7-3
CDR3 length: 13
J gene: TRBJ2-1
D gene: -
clone size: -

CDR3 protein: CASSFGQGQGYTF
CDR3 DNA: TGCGCCAGCAGCTTCGGACAGGGGCAGGGCTACACCTTC
V gene: TRBV5-1
CDR3 length: 13
J gene: TRBJ1-2
D gene: TRBD1
clone size: few

CDR3 protein: CASSRTGTVKNIQYF
CDR3 DNA: TGTGCCAGCTCACGGACAGGGACGGTCAAAAACATTCAGTACTTC
V gene: TRBV18
CDR3 length: 15
J gene: TRBJ2-4
D gene: TRBD1
clone size: many

CDR3 protein: CATSDTGTSGTDTQYF
CDR3 DNA: TGTGCCACCAGTGATACCGGGACTAGCGGGACAGATACGCAGTATTTT
V gene: TRBV24-1
CDR3 length: 16
J gene: TRBJ2-3
D gene: TRBD2
clone size: few

CDR3 protein: CASSQTEGASGGSSEQFF
CDR3 DNA: TGTGCCAGCAGCCAGACAGAGGGGGCTAGCGGGGGATCGAGTGAGCAGTTCTTC
V gene: TRBV4-2
CDR3 length: 18
J gene: TRBJ2-1
D gene: TRBD2
clone size: few

CDR3 protein: CASSLGSGGDGFNEKLLF
CDR3 DNA: TGTGCCAGCAGTTTAGGCAGCGGTGGAGACGGATTTAATGAAAAACTGCTTTTT
V gene: TRBV6-6
CDR3 length: 18
J gene: TRBJ1-4
D gene: -
clone size: -

CDR3 protein: CASRGDGDTQYF
CDR3 DNA: TGTGCCAGCAGGGGGGACGGAGATACGCAGTATTTT
V gene: TRBV6-1
CDR3 length: 12
J gene: TRBJ2-3
D gene: -
clone size: -

CDR3 protein: CASSIWDRHNYGYTF
CDR3 DNA: TGTGCCAGTAGTATATGGGACAGGCACAACTATGGCTACACCTTC
V gene: TRBV19
CDR3 length: 15
J gene: TRBJ1-2
D gene: TRBD1
clone size: -

CDR3 protein: CATAEYSSGNTIYF
CDR3 DNA: TGTGCCACCGCAGAATACTCCTCTGGAAACACCATATATTTT
V gene: TRBV6-6
CDR3 length: 14
J gene: TRBJ1-3
D gene: -
clone size: few